This T cell receptor beta chain comes out of a study of T cell changes during pregnancy in multiple sclerosis. The table came from immunoSEQ multiplex PCR; TCRdb's copy has only in-frame clones and leaves some out. The profile shows about 55,000 clones, approximately 90% of them singletons. This clone has a handful of counts. The germline gives CDR1 MNHEY, CDR2 SMNVEV (reference sequence). V lost 6 bases to trimming and J lost 4 bases, with 18 bases between them. The CDR3 loop spans 15 amino acids. The V and J genes are TRBV27 and TRBJ1-2; D perhaps matches TRBD1 (5 bases). The input for sequencing was CD4+ T cells from peripheral blood mononuclear cells, taken in the first trimester of pregnancy. The receptor was derived from a female donor with multiple sclerosis, enrolled in a pregnancy study. The CDR3 region has the DNA TGTGCCAGCAGCCGGCGCGCAGGGATAGGCTATGGCTACACCTTC. Translating gives CASSRRAGIGYGYTF.